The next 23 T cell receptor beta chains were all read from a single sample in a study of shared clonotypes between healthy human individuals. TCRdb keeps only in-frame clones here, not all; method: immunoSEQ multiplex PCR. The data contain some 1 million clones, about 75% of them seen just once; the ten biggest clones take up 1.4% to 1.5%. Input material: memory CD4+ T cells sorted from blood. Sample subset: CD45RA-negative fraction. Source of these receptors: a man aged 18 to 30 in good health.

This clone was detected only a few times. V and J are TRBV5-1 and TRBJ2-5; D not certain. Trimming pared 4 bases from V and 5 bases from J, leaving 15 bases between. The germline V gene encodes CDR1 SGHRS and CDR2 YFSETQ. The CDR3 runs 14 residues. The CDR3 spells CASSVGSPEETQYF. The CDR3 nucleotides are TGCGCCAGCAGCGTGGGTAGCCCGGAGGAGACCCAGTACTTC.

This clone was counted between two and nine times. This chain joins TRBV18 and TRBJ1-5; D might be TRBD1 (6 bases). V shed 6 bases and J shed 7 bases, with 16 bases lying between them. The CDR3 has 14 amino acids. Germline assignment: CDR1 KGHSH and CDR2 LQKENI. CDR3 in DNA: TGTGCCAGCTCGAGGGGGGCCGATACGCAGCCCCAGCATTTT. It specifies CASSRGADTQPQHF.

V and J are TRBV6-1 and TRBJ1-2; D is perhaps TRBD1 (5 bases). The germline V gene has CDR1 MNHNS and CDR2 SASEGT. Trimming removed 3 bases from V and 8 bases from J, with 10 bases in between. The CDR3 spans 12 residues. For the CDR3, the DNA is TGTGCCAGCAGTGATGAGGGGAGGGGCTACACCTTC. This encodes CASSDEGRGYTF.

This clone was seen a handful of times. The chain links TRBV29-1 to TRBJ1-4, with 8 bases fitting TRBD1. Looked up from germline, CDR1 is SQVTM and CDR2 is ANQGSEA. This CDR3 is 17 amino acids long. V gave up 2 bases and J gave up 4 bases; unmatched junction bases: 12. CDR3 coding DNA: TGCAGCGTTGAATTTCTTAGGGGGACAGGACATAATGAAAAACTGTTTTTT. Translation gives CSVEFLRGTGHNEKLFF.

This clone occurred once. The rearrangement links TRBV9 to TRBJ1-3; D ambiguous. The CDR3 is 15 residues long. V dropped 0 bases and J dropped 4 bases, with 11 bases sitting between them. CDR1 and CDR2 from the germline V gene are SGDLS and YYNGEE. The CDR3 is CASSVAWDRGNTIYF. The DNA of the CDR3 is TGTGCCAGCAGCGTAGCCTGGGATAGGGGAAACACCATATATTTT.

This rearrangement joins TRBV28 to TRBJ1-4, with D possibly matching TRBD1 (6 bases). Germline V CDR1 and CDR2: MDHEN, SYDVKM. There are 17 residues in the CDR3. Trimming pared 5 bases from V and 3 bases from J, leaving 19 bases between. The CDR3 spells CASSPPLGGASNEKLFF. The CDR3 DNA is TGTGCCAGCAGTCCCCCCTTAGGGGGGGCTTCTAATGAAAAACTGTTTTTT.

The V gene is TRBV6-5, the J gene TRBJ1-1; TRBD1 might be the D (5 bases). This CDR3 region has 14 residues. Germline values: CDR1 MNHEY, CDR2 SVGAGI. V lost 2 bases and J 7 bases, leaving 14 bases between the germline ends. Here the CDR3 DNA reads TGTGCCAGCAGTTACCAAAGGGGATTAGGTGAAGCTTTCTTT. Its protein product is CASSYQRGLGEAFF.

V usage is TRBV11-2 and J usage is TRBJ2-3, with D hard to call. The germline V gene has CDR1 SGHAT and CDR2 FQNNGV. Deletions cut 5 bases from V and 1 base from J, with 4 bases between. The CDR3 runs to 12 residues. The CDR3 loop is CASSDRTDTQYF. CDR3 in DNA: TGTGCCAGCAGCGATCGCACAGATACGCAGTATTTT.

Here the CDR3 DNA reads TGTGCCAGCTCACCACCGGGACTAGCGGTCTGGGGGCTCAATGAGCAGTTCTTC. Translating it yields CASSPPGLAVWGLNEQFF. The V call is TRBV18, the J call TRBJ2-1, with 11 bases that match TRBD2. The CDR3 extends over 18 amino acids. CDR1 KGHSH and CDR2 LQKENI come from the germline V gene. J was trimmed by 6 bases and V by 0 bases; bases with no gene match: 10.

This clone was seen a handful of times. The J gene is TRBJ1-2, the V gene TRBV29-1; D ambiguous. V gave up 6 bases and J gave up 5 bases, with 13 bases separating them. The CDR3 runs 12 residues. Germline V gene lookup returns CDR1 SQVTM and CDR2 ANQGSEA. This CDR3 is CSVGGSPYGYTF. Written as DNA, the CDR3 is TGCAGCGTCGGAGGAAGTCCGTATGGCTACACCTTC.

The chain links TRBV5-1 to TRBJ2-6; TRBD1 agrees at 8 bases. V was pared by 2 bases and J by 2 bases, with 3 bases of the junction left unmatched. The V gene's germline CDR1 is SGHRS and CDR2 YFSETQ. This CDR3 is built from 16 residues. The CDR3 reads CASSLTGGTGANVLTF. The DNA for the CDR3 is TGCGCCAGCAGCTTAACAGGGGGAACTGGGGCCAACGTCCTGACTTTC.

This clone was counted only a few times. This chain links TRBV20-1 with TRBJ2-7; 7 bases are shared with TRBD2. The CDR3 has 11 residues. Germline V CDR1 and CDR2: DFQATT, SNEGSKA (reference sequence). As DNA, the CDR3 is TGCAGCTATGCGGGGGACTACGAGCAGTACTTC. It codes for CSYAGDYEQYF.

The DNA for the CDR3 is TGCAGCGTTGAAGAGGCGGGAGGCATGGGAGATGAGCAGTTCTTC. Translation: CSVEEAGGMGDEQFF. The chain combines TRBV29-1 with TRBJ2-1, with TRBD2 matching 8 bases. CDR1 and CDR2 (germline): SQVTM, ANQGSEA. Trimming took 0 bases from V and 8 from J; bases not matched to a gene: 9. The CDR3 contains 15 residues.

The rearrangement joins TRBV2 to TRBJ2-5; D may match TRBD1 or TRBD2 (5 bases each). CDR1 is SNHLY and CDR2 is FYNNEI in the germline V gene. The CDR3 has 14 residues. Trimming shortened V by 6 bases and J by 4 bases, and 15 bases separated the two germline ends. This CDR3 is CASSPLTGGETQYF. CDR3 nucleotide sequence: TGTGCCAGCAGCCCTCTGACTGGGGGAGAGACCCAGTACTTC.

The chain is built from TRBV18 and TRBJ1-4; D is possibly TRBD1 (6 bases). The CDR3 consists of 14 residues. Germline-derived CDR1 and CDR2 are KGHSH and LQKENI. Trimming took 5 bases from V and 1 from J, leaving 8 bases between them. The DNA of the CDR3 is TGTGCCAGCTCAGTACAGGGAACTAATGAAAAACTGTTTTTT. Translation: CASSVQGTNEKLFF.

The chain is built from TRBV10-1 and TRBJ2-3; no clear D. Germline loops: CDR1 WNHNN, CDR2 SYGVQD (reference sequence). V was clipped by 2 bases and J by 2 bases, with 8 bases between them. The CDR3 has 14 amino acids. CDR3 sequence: CASSERRVTDTQYF. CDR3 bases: TGCGCCAGCAGTGAGCGGCGAGTCACAGATACGCAGTATTTT.

CDR3 loop: CASSFATSVYF. For the CDR3, the DNA is TGTGCCAGCAGCTTCGCGACTAGCGTGTACTTC. The chain joins TRBV7-2 to TRBJ2-5, with 8 bases lining up with TRBD2. The CDR3 consists of 11 residues. From germline, CDR1 is SGHTA and CDR2 FQGNSA. Trimming took 3 bases from V and 13 from J; bases not matched to a gene: 4.

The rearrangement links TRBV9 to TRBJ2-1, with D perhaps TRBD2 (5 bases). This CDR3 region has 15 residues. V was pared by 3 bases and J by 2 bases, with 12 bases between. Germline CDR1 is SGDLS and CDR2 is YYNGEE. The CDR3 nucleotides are TGTGCCAGCAGCGCAAGCGGATACCCCTACAATGAGCAGTTCTTC. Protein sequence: CASSASGYPYNEQFF. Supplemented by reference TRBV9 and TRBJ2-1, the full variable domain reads DSGVTQTPKHLITATGQRVTLRCSPRSGDLSVYWYQQSLDQGLQFLIQYYNGEERAKGNILERFSAQQFPDLHSELNLSSLELGDSALYFCASSASGYPYNEQFFGPGTRLTVL.

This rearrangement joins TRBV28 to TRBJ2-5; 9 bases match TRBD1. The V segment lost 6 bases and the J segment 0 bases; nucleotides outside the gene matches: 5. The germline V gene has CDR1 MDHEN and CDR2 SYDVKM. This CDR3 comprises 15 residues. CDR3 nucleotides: TGTGCCAGCAGCCGGGACAGGGCCAACCAAGAGACCCAGTACTTC. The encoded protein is CASSRDRANQETQYF.

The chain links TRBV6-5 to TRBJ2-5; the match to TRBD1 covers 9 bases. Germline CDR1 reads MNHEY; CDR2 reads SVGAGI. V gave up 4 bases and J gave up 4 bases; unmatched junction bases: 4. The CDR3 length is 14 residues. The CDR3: CASSSPGQGETQYF. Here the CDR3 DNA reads TGTGCCAGCAGTTCACCGGGACAGGGAGAGACCCAGTACTTC.

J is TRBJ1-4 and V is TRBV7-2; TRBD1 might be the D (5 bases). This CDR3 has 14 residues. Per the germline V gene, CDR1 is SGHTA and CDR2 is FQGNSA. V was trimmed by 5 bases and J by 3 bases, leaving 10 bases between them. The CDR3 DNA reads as TGTGCCAGCAGCCCGACAGTCGCTAATGAAAAACTGTTTTTT. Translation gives CASSPTVANEKLFF.

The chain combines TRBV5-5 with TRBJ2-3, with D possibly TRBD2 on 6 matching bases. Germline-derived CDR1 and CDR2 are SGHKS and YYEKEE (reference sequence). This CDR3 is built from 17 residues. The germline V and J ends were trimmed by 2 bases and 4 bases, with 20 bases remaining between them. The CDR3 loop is CASSLLPAREWADTQYF. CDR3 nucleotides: TGTGCCAGCAGCTTACTTCCAGCCCGGGAGTGGGCAGATACGCAGTATTTT.

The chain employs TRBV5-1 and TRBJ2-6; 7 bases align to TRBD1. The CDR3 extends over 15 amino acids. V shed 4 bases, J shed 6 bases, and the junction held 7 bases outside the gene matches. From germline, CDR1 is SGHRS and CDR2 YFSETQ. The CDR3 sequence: CASSLGQDVANVLTF. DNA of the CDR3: TGCGCCAGCAGCCTAGGACAGGACGTGGCCAACGTCCTGACTTTC. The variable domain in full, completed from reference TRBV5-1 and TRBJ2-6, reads KAGVTQTPRYLIKTRGQQVTLSCSPISGHRSVSWYQQTPGQGLQFLFEYFSETQRNKGNFPGRFSGRQFSNSRSEMNVSTLELGDSALYLCASSLGQDVANVLTFGAGSRLTVL.